The 4 T cell receptor beta chains presented below share a single source sample, sequenced in a study of response to subunit inactivated influenza vaccine (dated by TCRdb to the late 2010s). Library preparation employed RT-PCR. TCRdb lists the instrument as Illumina HiSeq 2500. The public reads were quality trimmed at Q25 with fastp and then assembled into clones with MiXCR by TCRdb, keeping productive beta chains. Entries are consolidated by CDR3 protein sequence, retaining the most common genes and DNA. The table for this sample lists approximately 530,000 distinct CDR3 sequences; 13% of them were counted only once. The top ten clonotypes cover roughly 14% of the sample. The label giving this sample's time point can be read as: 45 days after influenza vaccine administration. The starting material was PBMCs from blood, obtained 40 to 50 days after vaccination. These receptor sequences come from a middle-aged man who received an inactivated influenza vaccine. Donor details come from another sample of the same person, matched by shared clones.

This chain uses TRBV29-1 with TRBJ2-1; a possible D gene is TRBD1 (6 bases). The germline CDR1 and CDR2 sequences are SQVTM and ANQGSEA. The CDR3 is 13 residues long. Deletions cut 5 bases from V and 3 bases from J, with 11 bases between. The CDR3 sequence: CSVSRTVYNEQFF. The CDR3 DNA follows: TGCAGCGTTTCACGGACAGTCTACAATGAGCAGTTCTTC.

This clonotype has a handful of counts. V is TRBV4-2 and J is TRBJ1-6, with D possibly matching TRBD1 (5 bases). This CDR3 is built from 15 residues. In germline, CDR1 is LGHNA, CDR2 YNFKEQ. Deletions cut 3 bases from V and 5 bases from J, with 11 bases between. In DNA form, the CDR3 reads TGTGCCAGCAGCCAGATGGGGCGGAATAATTCACCCCTCCACTTT. Translating it yields CASSQMGRNNSPLHF.

The genes are TRBV12-3 or TRBV12-4 and TRBJ2-3; 9 bases agree with TRBD1. V shed 3 bases and J 4 bases; nucleotides not matched to a gene: 5. The CDR3 spans 15 residues. CDR3 in amino acids: CASSFDRGGADTQYF. Written as DNA, the CDR3 is TGTGCCAGCAGTTTTGACAGGGGGGGCGCAGATACGCAGTATTTT.

The chain is built from TRBV27 and TRBJ2-2; D not certain. Trimming removed 2 bases at V and 6 bases at J, with 10 bases between. The germline gives CDR1 MNHEY, CDR2 SMNVEV (reference sequence). The CDR3 runs 14 residues. CDR3 coding DNA: TGTGCCAGCAGTTTAGGGATGTCCCCCGGGGAGCTGTTTTTT. Translating it yields CASSLGMSPGELFF.